This T cell receptor beta chain comes out of a study of blood T cell repertoires in COVID-19. Individuals aged roughly 18 to 95 years were recruited from approximately 24 US areas. Donors of Cohort 3 who recovered were those that had two negative PCRs, clearance, or symptom resolution. Authors' processing steps: Quantification of nucleated cells was approximated via reference gene primer amplification. This table comes from immunoSEQ multiplex PCR, and its TCRdb copy is limited to in-frame clones, with some not included. The V and J calls and clone size are taken from that table; D and trimming were inferred from the DNA. This table holds about 380,000 clones, 88% found once. Trimming took off 3 bases at V and 4 bases at J, with 3 bases between the two ends. The CDR3 consists of 11 residues. The germline V gene has CDR1 MGHDK and CDR2 SYGVNS.

The chain employs TRBV25-1 and TRBJ1-2; D is uncertain. This receptor was obtained from a woman aged 18-35 years who had recovered from COVID-19. Input material: PBMCs or T cells enriched from blood (not recorded which). The CDR3 sequence is CASSESYGYTF. The CDR3 bases are TGTGCCAGCAGTGAGAGCTATGGCTACACCTTC.